This T cell receptor beta chain was captured in a study of blood T cell repertoires in COVID-19. Losses at the gene ends were 2 bases for V and 0 bases for J; bases not matched to a gene: 3. The CDR3 loop spans 16 amino acids. Germline V gene lookup returns CDR1 KGHDR and CDR2 SFDVKD. Profiling relied on immunoSEQ multiplex PCR, and the TCRdb table lists in-frame clones only, not all of them. Of some 90,000 clones listed, around 90% are singletons. The receptor's source is a woman at least 80 years old with active or convalescent COVID-19. The specimen was peripheral blood. V is TRBV24-1 and J is TRBJ2-4, with TRBD1 matching over 7 bases. The DNA for the CDR3 is TGTGCCACCAGTGATTGGACAGGATTAGCCAAAAACATTCAGTACTTC. It encodes CATSDWTGLAKNIQYF.